Reported below is one T cell receptor beta chain. In the original analysis: Using reference gene primer amplification, nucleated cell counts were estimated. Clones were sequenced by immunoSEQ multiplex PCR, and TCRdb holds only the in-frame ones, with some missing. V and J calls and clone size come straight from that table; D and trimming were deduced from the DNA. The sample carries about 100,000 clones, approximately 88% recorded once. This sample is drawn from a study of blood T cell repertoires in COVID-19. Study at large: The samples span acute and convalescent COVID-19 from the United States, Italy and Spain. The cDNA or gDNA used as material had been derived from T cells, B-cell-depleted T cells, or PBMCs.

The CDR3 is made up of 16 amino acids. Germline V gene data show CDR1 as MDHEN and CDR2 as SYDVKM. Trimming cost V 8 bases and J 6 bases, with 20 bases left between them. The sequencing sample was made of peripheral blood. The V gene is TRBV28, the J gene TRBJ1-6, with TRBD1 as a possible D gene (6 bases). This receptor was obtained from a man aged 60 to 75 with acute or convalescent COVID-19. The CDR3 reads CASYEVRGGPNSPLHF. The CDR3 DNA sequence: TGTGCCAGCTATGAAGTTCGGGGGGGCCCTAATTCACCCCTCCACTTT.